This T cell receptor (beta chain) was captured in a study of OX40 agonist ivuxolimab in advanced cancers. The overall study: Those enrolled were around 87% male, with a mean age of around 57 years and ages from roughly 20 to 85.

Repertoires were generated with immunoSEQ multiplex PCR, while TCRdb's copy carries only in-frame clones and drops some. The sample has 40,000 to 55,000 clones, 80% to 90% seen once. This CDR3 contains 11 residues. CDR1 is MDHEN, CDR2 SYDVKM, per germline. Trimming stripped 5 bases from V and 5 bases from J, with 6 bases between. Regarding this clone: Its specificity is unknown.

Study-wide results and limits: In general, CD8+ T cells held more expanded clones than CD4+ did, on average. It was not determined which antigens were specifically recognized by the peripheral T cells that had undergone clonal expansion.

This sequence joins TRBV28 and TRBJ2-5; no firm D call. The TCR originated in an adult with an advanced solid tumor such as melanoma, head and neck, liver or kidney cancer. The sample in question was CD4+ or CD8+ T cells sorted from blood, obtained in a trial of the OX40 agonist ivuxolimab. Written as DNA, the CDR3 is TGTGCCAGCAGTCCCCGGGAGACCCAGTACTTC. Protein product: CASSPRETQYF.